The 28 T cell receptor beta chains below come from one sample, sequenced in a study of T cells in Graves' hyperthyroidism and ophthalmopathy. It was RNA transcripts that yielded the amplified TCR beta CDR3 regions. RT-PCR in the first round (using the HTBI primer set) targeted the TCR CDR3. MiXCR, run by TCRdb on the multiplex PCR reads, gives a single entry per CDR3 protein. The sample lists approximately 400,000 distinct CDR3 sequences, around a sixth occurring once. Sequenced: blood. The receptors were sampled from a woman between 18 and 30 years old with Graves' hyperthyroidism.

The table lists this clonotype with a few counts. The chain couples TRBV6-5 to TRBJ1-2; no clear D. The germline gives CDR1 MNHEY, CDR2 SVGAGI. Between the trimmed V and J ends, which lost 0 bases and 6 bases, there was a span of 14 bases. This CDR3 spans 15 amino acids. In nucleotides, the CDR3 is TGTGCCAGCAGTTACTCGAGGCAACAGACCAATGGCTACACCTTC. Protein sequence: CASSYSRQQTNGYTF.

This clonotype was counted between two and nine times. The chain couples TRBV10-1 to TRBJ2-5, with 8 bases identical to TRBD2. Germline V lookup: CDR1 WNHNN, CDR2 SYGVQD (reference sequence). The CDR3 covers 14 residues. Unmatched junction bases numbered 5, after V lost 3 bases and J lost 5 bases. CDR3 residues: CASSESSSGETQYF. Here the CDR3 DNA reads TGCGCCAGCAGTGAATCGTCTAGCGGGGAGACCCAGTACTTC.

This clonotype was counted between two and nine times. The CDR3 sequence: CASSDGQGNSPLHF. The CDR3 DNA follows: TGTGCCAGCAGTGACGGACAGGGGAATTCACCCCTCCACTTT. J is TRBJ1-6 and V is TRBV25-1; 9 bases fit TRBD1. Germline assignment: CDR1 MGHDK and CDR2 SYGVNS. Unmatched junction bases numbered 1, after V lost 3 bases and J lost 7 bases. CDR3 length: 14 residues.

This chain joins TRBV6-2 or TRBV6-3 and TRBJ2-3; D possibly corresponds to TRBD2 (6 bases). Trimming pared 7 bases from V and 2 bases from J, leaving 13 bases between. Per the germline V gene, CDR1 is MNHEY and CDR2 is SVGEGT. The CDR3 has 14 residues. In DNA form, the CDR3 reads TGTGCCAGCAAAGTGGCGGGGACCACAGATACGCAGTATTTT. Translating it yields CASKVAGTTDTQYF.

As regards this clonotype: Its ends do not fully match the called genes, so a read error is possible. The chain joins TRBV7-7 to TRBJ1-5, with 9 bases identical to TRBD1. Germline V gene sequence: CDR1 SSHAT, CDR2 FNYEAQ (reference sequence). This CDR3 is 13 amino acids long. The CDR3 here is CASSPGQGQPQHF. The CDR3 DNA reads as TGTGCTAGCAGCCCGGGACAGGGCCAGCCCCAGCATTTT. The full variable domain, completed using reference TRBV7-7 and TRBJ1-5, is GAGVSQSPRYKVTKRGQDVTLRCDPISSHATLYWYQQALGQGPEFLTYFNYEAQPDKSGLPSDRFSAERPEGSISTLTIQRTEQRDSAMYRCASSPGQGQPQHFGDGTRLSIL.

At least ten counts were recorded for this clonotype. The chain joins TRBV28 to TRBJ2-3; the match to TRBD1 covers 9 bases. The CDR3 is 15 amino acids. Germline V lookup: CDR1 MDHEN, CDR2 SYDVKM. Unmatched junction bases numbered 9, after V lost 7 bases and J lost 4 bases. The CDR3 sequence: CASTLGTGRSDTQYF. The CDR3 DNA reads TGTGCCAGCACGTTAGGGACAGGGAGGTCAGATACGCAGTATTTT.

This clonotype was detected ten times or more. In DNA, the CDR3 is TGTGCCAGCAGTTTTTGGAGGGACAATCAGCCCCAGCATTTT. Translation gives CASSFWRDNQPQHF. The chain couples TRBV28 to TRBJ1-5; no reliable D call. V lost 3 bases and J 3 bases, leaving 9 bases between the germline ends. Germline lookup yields CDR1 MDHEN and CDR2 SYDVKM. This CDR3 is 14 amino acids long. Based on the CDR3 plus reference TRBV28 and TRBJ1-5, the full variable domain is DVKVTQSSRYLVKRTGEKVFLECVQDMDHENMFWYRQDPGLGLRLIYFSYDVKMKEKGDIPEGYSVSREKKERFSLILESASTNQTSMYLCASSFWRDNQPQHFGDGTRLSIL.

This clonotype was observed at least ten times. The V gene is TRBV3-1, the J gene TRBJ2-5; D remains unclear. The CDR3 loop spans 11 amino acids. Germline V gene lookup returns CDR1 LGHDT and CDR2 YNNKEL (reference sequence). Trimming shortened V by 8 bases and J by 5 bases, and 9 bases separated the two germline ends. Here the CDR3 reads CASVFRETQYF. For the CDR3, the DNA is TGTGCCAGCGTCTTCCGGGAGACCCAGTACTTC.

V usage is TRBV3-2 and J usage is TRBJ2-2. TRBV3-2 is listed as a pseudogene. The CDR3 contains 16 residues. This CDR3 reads CASSQENTEPTGELFF. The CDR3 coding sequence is TGTGCCAGCAGCCAAGAAAATACTGAACCCACCGGGGAGCTGTTTTTT.

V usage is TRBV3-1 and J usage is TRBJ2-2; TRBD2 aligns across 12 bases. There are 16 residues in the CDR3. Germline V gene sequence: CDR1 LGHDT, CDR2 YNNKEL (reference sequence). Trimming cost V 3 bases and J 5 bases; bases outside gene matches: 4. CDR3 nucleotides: TGTGCCAGCAGCCATACTAGCGGGGGGAAGACCGGGGAGCTGTTTTTT. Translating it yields CASSHTSGGKTGELFF.

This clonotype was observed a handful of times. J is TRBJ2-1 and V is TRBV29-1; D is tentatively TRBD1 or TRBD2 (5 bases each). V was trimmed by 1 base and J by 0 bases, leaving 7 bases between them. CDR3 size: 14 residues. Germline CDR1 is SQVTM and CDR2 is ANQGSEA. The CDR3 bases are TGCAGCGTTGAAGCAGGGAGCTCCTACAATGAGCAGTTCTTC. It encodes CSVEAGSSYNEQFF.

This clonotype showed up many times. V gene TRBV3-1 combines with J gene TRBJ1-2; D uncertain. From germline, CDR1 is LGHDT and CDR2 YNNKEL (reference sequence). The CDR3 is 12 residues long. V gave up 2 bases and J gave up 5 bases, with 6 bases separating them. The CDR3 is CASSQSQYGYTF. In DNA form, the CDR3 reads TGTGCCAGCAGCCAAAGTCAATATGGCTACACCTTC.

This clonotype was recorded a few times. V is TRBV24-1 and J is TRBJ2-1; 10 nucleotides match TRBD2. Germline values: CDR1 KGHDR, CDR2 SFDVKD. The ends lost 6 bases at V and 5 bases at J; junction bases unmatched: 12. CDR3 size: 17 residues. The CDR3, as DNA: TGTGCCACCAGTCCACAAAGCGGGAGGGCCAATAACAATGAGCAGTTCTTC. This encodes CATSPQSGRANNNEQFF.

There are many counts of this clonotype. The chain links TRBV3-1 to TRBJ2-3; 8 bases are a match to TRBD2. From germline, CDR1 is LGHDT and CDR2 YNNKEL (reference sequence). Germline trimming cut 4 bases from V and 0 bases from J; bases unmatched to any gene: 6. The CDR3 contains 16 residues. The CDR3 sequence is CASSPPGGASTDTQYF. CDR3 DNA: TGTGCCAGCAGCCCCCCCGGGGGGGCTAGCACAGATACGCAGTATTTT.

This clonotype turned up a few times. The CDR3, as DNA: TGTGCCAGCTCAACGGGACAGGGGGCAGCTAACTATGGCTACACCTTC. It codes for CASSTGQGAANYGYTF. V is TRBV18 and J is TRBJ1-2, with 12 bases matching TRBD1. The CDR3 is made up of 16 amino acids. V dropped 5 bases and J dropped 0; count of bases not matched to a gene: 4. Germline V gene sequence: CDR1 KGHSH, CDR2 LQKENI.

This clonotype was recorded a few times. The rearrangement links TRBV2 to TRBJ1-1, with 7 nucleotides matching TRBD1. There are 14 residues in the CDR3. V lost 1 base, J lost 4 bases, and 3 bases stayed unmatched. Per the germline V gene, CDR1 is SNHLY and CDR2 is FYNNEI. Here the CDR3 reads CASSEESGGTEAFF. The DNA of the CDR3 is TGTGCCAGCAGTGAAGAGTCAGGGGGCACTGAAGCTTTCTTT. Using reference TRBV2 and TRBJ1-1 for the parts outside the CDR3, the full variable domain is EPEVTQTPSHQVTQMGQEVILRCVPISNHLYFYWYRQILGQKVEFLVSFYNNEISEKSEIFDDQFSVERPDGSNFTLKIRSTKLEDSAMYFCASSEESGGTEAFFGQGTRLTVV.

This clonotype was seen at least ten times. The CDR3 region has the DNA TGTGCCAGCAGTTTAGATTCCCCGGCCGCACCCCAGCATTTT. Amino acids: CASSLDSPAAPQHF. The chain combines TRBV27 with TRBJ1-5; D is uncertain. CDR3 size: 14 residues. Trimming removed 2 bases from V and 10 bases from J, with 15 bases in between. Germline V gene data show CDR1 as MNHEY and CDR2 as SMNVEV (reference sequence).

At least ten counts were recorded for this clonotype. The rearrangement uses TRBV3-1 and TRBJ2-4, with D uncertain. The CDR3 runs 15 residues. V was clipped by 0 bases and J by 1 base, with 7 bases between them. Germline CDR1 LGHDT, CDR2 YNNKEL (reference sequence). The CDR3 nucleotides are TGTGCCAGCAGCCAAGAAGGGCCGGCCAAAAACATTCAGTACTTC. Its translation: CASSQEGPAKNIQYF.

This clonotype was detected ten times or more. The CDR3 coding sequence is TGTGCCAGCCCCCAAGCGGGCGGGGGCACAGATACGCAGTATTTT. This gives the protein CASPQAGGGTDTQYF. J is TRBJ2-3 and V is TRBV12-3 or TRBV12-4, with D possibly being TRBD2 (6 bases). V gave up 8 bases and J gave up 1 base, with 16 bases separating them. The CDR3 is 15 residues long.

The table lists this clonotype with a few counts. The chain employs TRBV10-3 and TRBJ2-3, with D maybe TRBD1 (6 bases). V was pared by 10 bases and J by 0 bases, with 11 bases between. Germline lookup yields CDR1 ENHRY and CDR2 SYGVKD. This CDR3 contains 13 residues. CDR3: CATRDTSTDTQYF. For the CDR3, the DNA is TGTGCCACCCGGGACACAAGCACAGATACGCAGTATTTT.

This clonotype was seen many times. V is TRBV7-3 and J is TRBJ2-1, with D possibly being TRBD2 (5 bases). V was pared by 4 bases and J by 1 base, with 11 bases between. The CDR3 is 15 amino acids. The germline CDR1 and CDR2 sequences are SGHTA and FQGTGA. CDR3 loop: CASSSGSGSYNEQFF. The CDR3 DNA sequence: TGTGCCAGCAGCTCGGGTTCGGGATCCTACAATGAGCAGTTCTTC.

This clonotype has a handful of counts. The CDR3, as DNA: TGTGCCAGCAGCCAACCGGGACTAGGGTCCTACGAGCAGTACTTC. Amino acid sequence: CASSQPGLGSYEQYF. The V gene is TRBV3-1, the J gene TRBJ2-7, with 8 positions matching TRBD2. There are 15 residues in the CDR3. V dropped 2 bases and J dropped 1; count of bases not matched to a gene: 4. CDR1 and CDR2 from the germline V gene are LGHDT and YNNKEL (reference sequence).

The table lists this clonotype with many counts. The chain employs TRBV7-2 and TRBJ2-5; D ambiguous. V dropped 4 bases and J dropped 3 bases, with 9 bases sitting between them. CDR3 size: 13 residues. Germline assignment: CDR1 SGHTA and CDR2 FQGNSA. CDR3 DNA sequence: TGTGCCAGCAGCTCCTTGGGCAAAGAGACCCAGTACTTC. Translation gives CASSSLGKETQYF.

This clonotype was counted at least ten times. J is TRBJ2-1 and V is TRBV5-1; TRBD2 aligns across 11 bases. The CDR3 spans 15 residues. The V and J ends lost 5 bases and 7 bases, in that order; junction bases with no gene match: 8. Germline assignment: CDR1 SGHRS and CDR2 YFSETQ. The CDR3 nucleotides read TGCGCCAGCAGGTCAAGTAGCGGGAGGGGAAATGAGCAGTTCTTC. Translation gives CASRSSSGRGNEQFF.

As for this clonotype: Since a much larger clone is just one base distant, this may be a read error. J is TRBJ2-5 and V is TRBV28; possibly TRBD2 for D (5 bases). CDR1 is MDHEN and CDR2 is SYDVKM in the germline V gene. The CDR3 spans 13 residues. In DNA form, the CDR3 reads TGTGTCAGCCGGAGGTCCCCCTCAGAGACCCAGTACTTC. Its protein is CVSRRSPSETQYF. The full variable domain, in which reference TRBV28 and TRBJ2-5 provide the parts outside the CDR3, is DVKVTQSSRYLVKRTGEKVFLECVQDMDHENMFWYRQDPGLGLRLIYFSYDVKMKEKGDIPEGYSVSREKKERFSLILESASTNQTSMYLCVSRRSPSETQYFGPGTRLLVL.

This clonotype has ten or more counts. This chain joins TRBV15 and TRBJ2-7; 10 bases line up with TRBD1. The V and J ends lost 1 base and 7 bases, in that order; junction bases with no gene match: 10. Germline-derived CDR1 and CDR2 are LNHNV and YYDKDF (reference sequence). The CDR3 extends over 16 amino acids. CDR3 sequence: CATSRGGGTGVGEQYF. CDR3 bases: TGTGCCACCAGCAGAGGAGGCGGGACAGGGGTAGGGGAGCAGTACTTC. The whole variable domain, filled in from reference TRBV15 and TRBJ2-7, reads DAMVIQNPRYQVTQFGKPVTLSCSQTLNHNVMYWYQQKSSQAPKLLFHYYDKDFNNEADTPDNFQSRRPNTSFCFLDIRSPGLGDTAMYLCATSRGGGTGVGEQYFGPGTRLTVT.

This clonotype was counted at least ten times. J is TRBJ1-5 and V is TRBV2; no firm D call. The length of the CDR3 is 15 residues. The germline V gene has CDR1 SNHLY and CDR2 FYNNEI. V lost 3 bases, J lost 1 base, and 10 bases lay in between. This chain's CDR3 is CASSEWAPSNQPQHF. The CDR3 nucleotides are TGTGCCAGCAGTGAGTGGGCTCCCAGCAATCAGCCCCAGCATTTT.

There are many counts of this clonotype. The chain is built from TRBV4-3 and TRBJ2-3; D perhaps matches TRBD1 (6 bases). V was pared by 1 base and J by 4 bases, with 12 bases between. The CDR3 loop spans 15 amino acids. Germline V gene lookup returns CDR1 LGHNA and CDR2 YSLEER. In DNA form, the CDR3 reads TGCGCCAGCAGCCAAGTCAGGGGCGCATCAGATACGCAGTATTTT. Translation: CASSQVRGASDTQYF.